Listed here are 27 T cell receptor beta chains from one sample, sequenced in a study of a mutant IDH1 vaccine in newly diagnosed glioma. Produced via immunoSEQ multiplex PCR; TCRdb's table is partial and in-frame only. Of 55,000 or so clones detected, under 90% appear once; the ten largest clones hold 5% to 7.5%. The time point here: week 23, last vaccination. The vaccine gave 300 ug of a 20-mer mutant IDH1 peptide subcutaneously per dose. No antigen has been assigned to these receptors. Sequenced material: PBMCs, taken from a glioma patient whose treatment included an IDH1 peptide vaccine. The receptors derive from a man aged 35 to 55 with glioma.

The chain uses TRBV19 and TRBJ2-7; the D call may be TRBD1 or TRBD2 (5 bases each). The CDR3 runs to 13 residues. Germline CDR1 and CDR2: LNHDA and SQIVND (reference sequence). V was trimmed by 9 bases and J by 7 bases, leaving 19 bases between them. The CDR3 DNA follows: TGTGCCAGCTCCGGGACGTCTTACCAAGAGCAGTACTTC. This encodes CASSGTSYQEQYF.

The V gene is TRBV2, the J gene TRBJ1-1; D is perhaps TRBD1 (5 bases). Trimming stripped 6 bases from V and 3 bases from J, with 14 bases between. This CDR3 is 14 amino acids long. Germline V gene data show CDR1 as SNHLY and CDR2 as FYNNEI. CDR3: CASSGAPRDTEAFF. The CDR3, as DNA: TGTGCCAGCAGCGGAGCTCCCAGGGACACTGAAGCTTTCTTT.

This clone is classed as medium-sized. The rearrangement uses TRBV6-1 and TRBJ1-2; D might be TRBD1 (6 bases). Per the germline V gene, CDR1 is MNHNS and CDR2 is SASEGT. Between the trimmed V and J ends, which lost 5 bases and 6 bases, there was a span of 16 bases. The CDR3 has 14 residues. The CDR3 spells CASSRSGGLNGYTF. CDR3 DNA: TGTGCCAGCAGTCGTAGTGGGGGGCTCAATGGCTACACCTTC.

Here the CDR3 reads CAISESGDEQFF. In nucleotides, the CDR3 is TGTGCCATCAGTGAGTCGGGGGATGAGCAGTTCTTC. This chain links TRBV10-3 with TRBJ2-1, with D possibly being TRBD1 or TRBD2 (5 bases each). The V gene's germline CDR1 is ENHRY and CDR2 SYGVKD. This CDR3 spans 12 amino acids. Trimming removed 0 bases from V and 8 bases from J, with 5 bases in between.

The rearrangement uses TRBV29-1 and TRBJ2-3; D may be TRBD1 or TRBD2 (6 bases each). The germline V and J ends were trimmed by 6 bases and 4 bases, with 14 bases remaining between them. CDR1 and CDR2 (germline): SQVTM, ANQGSEA. CDR3 size: 13 residues. The CDR3 sequence is CSVEGGISDTQYF. The CDR3 region has the DNA TGCAGCGTCGAGGGGGGTATTTCAGATACGCAGTATTTT.

This chain connects TRBV5-1 to TRBJ2-6, with D unclear. V shed 1 base and J shed 1 base, with 12 bases lying between them. Germline CDR1 is SGHRS and CDR2 is YFSETQ. The length of the CDR3 is 17 residues. This CDR3 is CASSLLGTRSGANVLTF. As DNA, the CDR3 is TGCGCCAGCAGCTTGCTGGGAACAAGATCTGGGGCCAACGTCCTGACTTTC.

This chain uses TRBV30 with TRBJ1-2, with TRBD1 as a possible D gene (5 bases). CDR3 length: 17 amino acids. Trimming removed 1 base from V and 8 bases from J, with 26 bases in between. Germline values: CDR1 GTSNPN, CDR2 SVGIG (reference sequence). The CDR3 DNA is TGTGCCTGGAGTGACTCCTATGTAAACGGGCAGGGTGGCGGCTACACCTTC. Its translation: CAWSDSYVNGQGGGYTF.

This clone was observed a handful of times. The V and J genes are TRBV5-1 and TRBJ1-4; 7 bases agree with TRBD1. CDR3 length: 15 residues. Germline V gene data show CDR1 as SGHRS and CDR2 as YFSETQ. V was clipped by 4 bases and J by 3 bases; unmatched bases: 6. This CDR3 reads CASSIQGGANEKLFF. The CDR3 DNA reads as TGCGCCAGCAGCATCCAGGGGGGGGCTAATGAAAAACTGTTTTTT.

This chain uses TRBV29-1 with TRBJ2-2, with TRBD1 matching 10 bases. CDR3 length: 12 residues. CDR1 SQVTM and CDR2 ANQGSEA come from the germline V gene. V gave up 6 bases and J gave up 5 bases; unmatched junction bases: 0. CDR3: CSVGQGTGELFF. CDR3 nucleotides: TGCAGCGTGGGACAGGGGACCGGGGAGCTGTTTTTT.

The chain links TRBV9 to TRBJ2-3, with 8 bases identical to TRBD2. This CDR3 spans 15 amino acids. CDR1 is SGDLS, CDR2 YYNGEE, per germline. Losses at the gene ends were 0 bases for V and 5 bases for J; bases not matched to a gene: 5. The CDR3 DNA is TGTGCCAGCAGCGTAGGGGGACTAGTAGGAGATACGCAGTATTTT. This translates into CASSVGGLVGDTQYF.

The V call is TRBV5-6, the J call TRBJ1-6; D is ambiguous. V was cut by 3 bases and J by 0 bases, with 13 bases left in between. From germline, CDR1 is SGHDT and CDR2 YYEEEE. The CDR3 length is 17 residues. CDR3 amino acids: CASSSPRKSSYNSPLHF. The CDR3 DNA sequence: TGTGCCAGCAGCTCGCCAAGAAAGAGCTCCTATAATTCACCCCTCCACTTT.

This chain uses TRBV2 with TRBJ1-1, with D perhaps TRBD1 (5 bases). Germline V gives CDR1 SNHLY, CDR2 FYNNEI. V lost 5 bases, J lost 6 bases, and 13 bases lay in between. The CDR3 contains 13 residues. CDR3 nucleotides: TGTGCCAGCAGTTGGGGGGGACGTGCTGAAGCTTTCTTT. Protein product: CASSWGGRAEAFF.

The CDR3 spells CATSRGTSGGPSSYEQYF. The CDR3 region has the DNA TGCGCCACCTCTCGTGGGACTAGCGGGGGCCCTAGCTCCTACGAGCAGTACTTC. The rearrangement uses TRBV4-1 and TRBJ2-7; TRBD2 matches at 14 bases. Germline trimming cut 10 bases from V and 0 bases from J; bases unmatched to any gene: 14. This CDR3 comprises 18 residues. The germline V gene encodes CDR1 MGHRA and CDR2 YSYEKL.

V is TRBV5-1 and J is TRBJ2-3; 7 bases are a match to TRBD1. Germline lookup yields CDR1 SGHRS and CDR2 YFSETQ. This CDR3 is built from 15 residues. The V gene end was trimmed by 3 bases and the J gene end by 0 bases; junction bases not matched to a gene: 4. CDR3 protein: CASSSPGQSTDTQYF. Written as DNA, the CDR3 is TGCGCCAGCAGCTCGCCGGGACAGAGCACAGATACGCAGTATTTT. Full variable domain (outside the CDR3, taken from reference TRBV5-1 and TRBJ2-3): KAGVTQTPRYLIKTRGQQVTLSCSPISGHRSVSWYQQTPGQGLQFLFEYFSETQRNKGNFPGRFSGRQFSNSRSEMNVSTLELGDSALYLCASSSPGQSTDTQYFGPGTRLTVL.

This clone was seen a handful of times. The rearrangement uses TRBV9 and TRBJ1-5; maybe TRBD1 (5 bases). V lost 0 bases and J lost 7, with 14 bases in between. This CDR3 contains 15 residues. CDR1 SGDLS and CDR2 YYNGEE come from the germline V gene. The CDR3 region is CASSVGAGKGQPQHF. CDR3 in DNA: TGTGCCAGCAGCGTAGGTGCAGGGAAGGGACAGCCCCAGCATTTT.

The chain recombines TRBV18 with TRBJ1-5; D gene ambiguous. Looked up from germline, CDR1 is KGHSH and CDR2 is LQKENI. The CDR3 length is 14 residues. Trimming took 3 bases from V and 3 from J, leaving 9 bases between them. CDR3 coding DNA: TGTGCCAGCTCACCCATATCGACCAATCAGCCCCAGCATTTT. Its protein is CASSPISTNQPQHF.

The rearrangement links TRBV5-6 to TRBJ1-2, with TRBD1 as a possible D gene (6 bases). Germline CDR1 SGHDT, CDR2 YYEEEE. The CDR3 is made up of 14 amino acids. Trimming took off 4 bases at V and 4 bases at J, with 14 bases between the two ends. CDR3 sequence: CASSLLGQSYGYTF. As DNA, the CDR3 is TGTGCCAGCAGCCTCCTAGGACAGAGCTATGGCTACACCTTC.

The chain joins TRBV6-5 to TRBJ1-2; 8 nucleotides agree with TRBD1. The CDR3 is made up of 15 amino acids. The germline V gene has CDR1 MNHEY and CDR2 SVGAGI. V shed 2 bases, J shed 4 bases, and the junction held 6 bases outside the gene matches. CDR3 loop: CASSYRTGWSYGYTF. The CDR3, as DNA: TGTGCCAGCAGTTACCGGACAGGGTGGAGCTATGGCTACACCTTC.

The chain links TRBV5-1 to TRBJ1-4; D might be TRBD1 (5 bases). CDR3 length: 16 amino acids. Germline loops: CDR1 SGHRS, CDR2 YFSETQ. The V and J ends lost 2 bases and 3 bases respectively, with 14 bases between them. For the CDR3, the DNA is TGCGCCAGCAGCTTCCAGGGCTATTTGCCTAATGAAAAACTGTTTTTT. Translated, it gives CASSFQGYLPNEKLFF.

The rearrangement links TRBV27 to TRBJ2-5, with D hard to call. The J call is uncertain, as TRBJ2-7 better fits the DNA end. In germline, CDR1 is MNHEY, CDR2 SMNVEV (reference sequence). The length of the CDR3 is 13 residues. CDR3 sequence (DNA): TGTGCCAGCAGTCACGGGTTATCCTACGAGCAGTACTTC. Amino acids: CASSHGLSYEQYF.

The rearrangement joins TRBV4-1 to TRBJ1-2, with 7 bases fitting TRBD1. CDR3 length: 16 residues. Germline V gene lookup returns CDR1 MGHRA and CDR2 YSYEKL. Trimming removed 1 base from V and 2 bases from J; junction bases left unmatched: 7. The CDR3 reads CASSQGDRDRNYGYTF. The CDR3 nucleotides read TGCGCCAGCAGCCAAGGCGACCGGGACAGAAACTATGGCTACACCTTC.

There are a few counts of this clone. This sequence joins TRBV7-9 and TRBJ1-1; TRBD1 matches 9 bases. The CDR3 contains 14 residues. CDR1 is SEHNR and CDR2 is FQNEAQ in the germline V gene (reference sequence). The junction had 3 bases not matched to a gene; V was cut back by 5 bases and J by 2 bases. CDR3 bases: TGTGCCAGCAGCCCGGGACAGGGAAACACTGAAGCTTTCTTT. Amino acids: CASSPGQGNTEAFF.

The genes are TRBV12-5 and TRBJ2-4, with D possibly matching TRBD2 (7 bases). CDR1 and CDR2 (germline): LGHNT, FRNRAP. V was cut by 0 bases and J by 7 bases, with 22 bases left in between. The CDR3 contains 18 residues. The CDR3 sequence: CASGLVQGGGLTGNIQYF. The CDR3 DNA sequence: TGTGCTAGTGGTTTGGTACAAGGGGGAGGGCTAACTGGGAACATTCAGTACTTC.

This chain uses TRBV5-4 with TRBJ1-2; TRBD1 aligns across 9 bases. The CDR3 extends over 17 amino acids. Looked up from germline, CDR1 is SGHNT and CDR2 is YYREEE (reference sequence). Germline trimming cut 2 bases from V and 4 bases from J; bases unmatched to any gene: 12. The CDR3 DNA is TGTGCCAGCAGCTTTGGCCGCATGACAGGGGGGTCCTATGGCTACACCTTC. Encoded protein: CASSFGRMTGGSYGYTF.

This clone was counted a single time. The chain combines TRBV7-9 with TRBJ2-5, with D possibly TRBD2 on 5 matching bases. V was trimmed by 3 bases and J by 4 bases, leaving 12 bases between them. Germline V gives CDR1 SEHNR, CDR2 FQNEAQ (reference sequence). This CDR3 has 14 amino acids. In DNA, the CDR3 is TGTGCCAGCAGCTTTGACCTGGCGGGAGAGACCCAGTACTTC. Its protein product is CASSFDLAGETQYF.

This clone was observed a handful of times. The gene calls are TRBV13 and TRBJ2-3; a weak D match, TRBD2 (7 bases). CDR1 is PRHDT and CDR2 is FYEKMQ in the germline V gene (reference sequence). The CDR3 length is 16 residues. V lost 4 bases to trimming and J lost 0 bases, with 14 bases between them. CDR3 loop: CASSWSAGASTDTQYF. The CDR3 DNA sequence: TGTGCCAGCAGCTGGAGTGCGGGGGCAAGCACAGATACGCAGTATTTT.

This chain links TRBV6-4 with TRBJ1-1, with 10 nucleotides matching TRBD1. Germline loops: CDR1 MRHNA, CDR2 SNTAGT. V was clipped by 6 bases and J by 4 bases; unmatched bases: 5. CDR3 length equals 14 residues. DNA of the CDR3: TGTGCCAGCAGAGATTGGGACAGGGGCACTGAAGCTTTCTTT. It yields the protein CASRDWDRGTEAFF.